This T cell receptor (beta chain) derives from a study of Graves' ophthalmopathy and Graves' hyperthyroidism. Study-level findings and limits: Ophthalmopathy progression predictions by the model showed around 72% specificity and 70.59% sensitivity.

This CDR3 is 14 amino acids long. V lost 6 bases and J lost 7, with 16 bases in between. The authors amplified TCR beta CDR3 regions, and they did so from RNA transcripts for repertoire sequencing. An initial RT-PCR round employing HTBI primers preceded a second-round multiplex PCR. MiXCR, applied by TCRdb to the multiplex PCR reads, yields one record per CDR3 protein. The sample gives about 230,000 distinct CDR3 sequences, around 50% of which show up once; less than 60% is in the top ten. Notes on this clonotype: Antigen specificity is unknown.

The rearrangement uses TRBV12-3 or TRBV12-4 and TRBJ1-5; D unresolved. Sequencing was carried out using peripheral blood. This sequence originates from an adult man with Graves' ophthalmopathy. The CDR3 spells CASSQGLDVQPQHF. The CDR3 nucleotides read TGTGCCAGCAGCCAAGGTCTTGATGTGCAGCCCCAGCATTTT.